This T cell receptor (beta chain) was found in a study of blood T cells in healthy people across ages. The study, taken as a whole, reports: Compared with aged donors, long-lived donors showed fewer expanded clones, suggesting selection. Researchers judged that diversity estimates from one million T cells fell short of true values.

Only a few counts were recorded for this clonotype. Antigen: not known. Trimming took 0 bases from V and 2 from J, leaving 12 bases between them. Per germline, CDR1 SGDLS and CDR2 YYNGEE. The CDR3 is 15 amino acids. A J-beta primer mix and a sample-barcoded 5' primer were used in a second PCR of roughly 6 to 12 cycles. Every cDNA molecule bore a tag from a template-switch adaptor containing 12 random nucleotides. TCRdb itself ran the 5' RACE reads through MiXCR, one entry per CDR3 protein. The data show about 1,000,000 distinct CDR3 sequences, 35% to 50% seen once. Sequenced material: blood. The V and J genes are TRBV9 and TRBJ2-7; TRBD2 might be the D (6 bases). The sequence came from a woman aged 55-75 years in good health. The CDR3 loop reads CASSVGSGYTYEQYF. CDR3 nucleotide sequence: TGTGCCAGCAGCGTAGGGAGCGGGTATACCTACGAGCAGTACTTC. The full variable domain, its missing parts supplied by reference TRBV9 and TRBJ2-7, is DSGVTQTPKHLITATGQRVTLRCSPRSGDLSVYWYQQSLDQGLQFLIQYYNGEERAKGNILERFSAQQFPDLHSELNLSSLELGDSALYFCASSVGSGYTYEQYFGPGTRLTVT.